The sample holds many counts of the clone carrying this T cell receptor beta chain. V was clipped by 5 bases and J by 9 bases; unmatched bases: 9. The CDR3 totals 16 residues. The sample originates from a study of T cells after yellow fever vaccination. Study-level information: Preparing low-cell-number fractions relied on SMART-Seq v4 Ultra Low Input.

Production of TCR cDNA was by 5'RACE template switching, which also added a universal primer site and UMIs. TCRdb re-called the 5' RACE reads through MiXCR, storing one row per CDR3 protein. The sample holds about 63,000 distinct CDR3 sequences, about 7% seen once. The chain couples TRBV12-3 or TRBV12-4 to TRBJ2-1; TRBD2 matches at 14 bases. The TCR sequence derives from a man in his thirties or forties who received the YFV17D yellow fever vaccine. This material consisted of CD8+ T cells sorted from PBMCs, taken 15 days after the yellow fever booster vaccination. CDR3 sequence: CASSLIGLAGGIEQFF. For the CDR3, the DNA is TGTGCCAGCAGTCTAATCGGACTAGCGGGAGGTATTGAGCAGTTCTTC.